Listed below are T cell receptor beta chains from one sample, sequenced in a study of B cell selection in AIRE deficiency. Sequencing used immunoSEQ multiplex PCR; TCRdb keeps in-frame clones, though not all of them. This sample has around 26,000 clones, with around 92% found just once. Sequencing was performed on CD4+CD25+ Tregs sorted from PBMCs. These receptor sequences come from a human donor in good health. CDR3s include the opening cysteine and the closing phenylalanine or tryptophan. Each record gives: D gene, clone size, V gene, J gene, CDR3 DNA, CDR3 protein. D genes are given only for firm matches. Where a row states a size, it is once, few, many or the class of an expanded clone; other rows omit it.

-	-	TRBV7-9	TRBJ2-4	TGTGCCAGCAGCTTAGGTGGGGCCACGGACATTCAGTACTTC	CASSLGGATDIQYF
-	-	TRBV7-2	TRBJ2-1	TGTGCCAGCAGCTTAGCGGCTAGCTCCTACAATGAGCAGTTCTTC	CASSLAASSYNEQFF
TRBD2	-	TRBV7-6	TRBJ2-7	TGTGCCAGCAGCCTAGCGGGGGCCTACGAGCAGTACTTC	CASSLAGAYEQYF
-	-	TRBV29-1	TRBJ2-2	TGCAGCGTTGAGTATGATTTACAAGGTCACACCGGGGAGCTGTTTTTT	CSVEYDLQGHTGELFF
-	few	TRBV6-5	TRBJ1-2	TGTGCCAGCAGTTATGGGAGGGTTAGGGGCTACACCTTC	CASSYGRVRGYTF
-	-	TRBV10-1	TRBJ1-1	TGCGCCAGCAGTGAGGCGGGGGGAACTGAAGCTTTCTTT	CASSEAGGTEAFF
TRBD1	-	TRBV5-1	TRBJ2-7	TGCGCCAGCAGCTTAGGGCAGGGGGTCGAGCAGTACTTC	CASSLGQGVEQYF
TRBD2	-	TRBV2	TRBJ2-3	TGTGCCTTAGCACGGACTAGCGGGACAGATACGCAGTATTTT	CALARTSGTDTQYF
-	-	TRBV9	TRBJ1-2	TGTGCCAGCAGCGACGGACAGTATACTAACTATGGCTACACCTTC	CASSDGQYTNYGYTF
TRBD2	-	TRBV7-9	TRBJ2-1	TGTGCCAGCAGCCCCCTAGCGGGGACCGACAATGAGCAGTTCTTC	CASSPLAGTDNEQFF
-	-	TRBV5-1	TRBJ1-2	TGCGCCAGCAGCTTGGAGAGGGGCTATGGCTACACCTTC	CASSLERGYGYTF
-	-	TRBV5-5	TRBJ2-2	TGTGCCAGCAGTCAGGGAGCTCCCGGGGAGCTGTTTTTT	CASSQGAPGELFF
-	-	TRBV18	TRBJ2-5	TGTGCCAGCTCACCACAGCAAGAGACCCAGTACTTC	CASSPQQETQYF
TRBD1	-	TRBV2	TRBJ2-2	TGTGCCAGCAACCGACAGGGGGTTACCGGGGAGCTGTTTTTT	CASNRQGVTGELFF
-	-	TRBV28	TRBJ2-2	TGTGCCAGCAGTTTCCACCCCCGAGGGACCGGGGAGCTGTTTTTT	CASSFHPRGTGELFF
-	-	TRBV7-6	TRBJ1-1	TGTGCCAGCAGCCGGACGCGAGGGGACACTGAAGCTTTCTTT	CASSRTRGDTEAFF
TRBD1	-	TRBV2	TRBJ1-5	TGTGCCAGCAGTGAACCGCGGGGACAGGGGAGGAATCAGCCCCAGCATTTT	CASSEPRGQGRNQPQHF
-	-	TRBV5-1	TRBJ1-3	TGCGCCAGCAGCTTGGACAGGAGCTCTGGAAACACCATATATTTT	CASSLDRSSGNTIYF
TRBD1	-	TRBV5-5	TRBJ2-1	TGTGCCAGCAGCTTGCTGCCGAAACCGGGACAGGGTGGGAATGAGCAGTTCTTC	CASSLLPKPGQGGNEQFF
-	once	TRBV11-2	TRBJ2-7	TGTGCCAGCAGCTACGACGGGGGCTCGGGCGAGCAGTACTTC	CASSYDGGSGEQYF
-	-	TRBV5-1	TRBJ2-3	TGCGCCAGCAGCTTGGCCACGACAGATACGCAGTATTTT	CASSLATTDTQYF
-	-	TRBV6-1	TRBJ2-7	TGTGCCAGCAGGATCGGAGGCGAGCAGTACTTC	CASRIGGEQYF
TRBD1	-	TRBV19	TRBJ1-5	TGTGCCAGTAGTATTAGGGGGCCCAGGGTAGGGCAGCCCCAGCATTTT	CASSIRGPRVGQPQHF
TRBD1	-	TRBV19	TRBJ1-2	TGTGCCAGTAGTACCCCGGGACAGGGGAGCTGGTTGGGCTATGGCTACACCTTC	CASSTPGQGSWLGYGYTF
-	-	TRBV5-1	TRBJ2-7	TGCGCCAGCAGCTCCCGGGACCCCGCCTACGAGCAGTACTTC	CASSSRDPAYEQYF
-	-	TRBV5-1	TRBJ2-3	TGCGCCAGCAGCTTGGGTTCTAGCGGCACAGATACGCAGTATTTT	CASSLGSSGTDTQYF
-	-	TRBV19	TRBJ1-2	TGTGCCAGTAGTATCGGGACTCTCAGCTATGGCTACACCTTC	CASSIGTLSYGYTF
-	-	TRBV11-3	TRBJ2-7	TGTGCCAGCAGCTTAGGGGCGGGGAGCTCCTACGAGCAGTACTTC	CASSLGAGSSYEQYF
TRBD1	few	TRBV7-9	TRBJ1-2	TGTGCCAGCAGCTCACCCAAGGGGGCCGCGGGCTATGGCTACACCTTC	CASSSPKGAAGYGYTF
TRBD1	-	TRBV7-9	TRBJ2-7	TGTGCCAGCAGGATCGGGACAGGGGGCGAAGAGCAGTACTTC	CASRIGTGGEEQYF
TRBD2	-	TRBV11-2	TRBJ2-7	TGTGCCAGCAGGTTCCGGGGTCTGCAAGCGGGGGGAACCTACGAGCAGTACTTC	CASRFRGLQAGGTYEQYF
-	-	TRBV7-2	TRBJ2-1	TGTGCCAGCAGCTTATACGCCGGGACTGGGGTCAACAATGAGCAGTTCTTC	CASSLYAGTGVNNEQFF
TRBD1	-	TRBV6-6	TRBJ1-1	TGTGCCAGCACCTCAGGGGGGGCCCCGGGGACTGAAGCTTTCTTT	CASTSGGAPGTEAFF
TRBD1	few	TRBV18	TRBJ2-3	TGTGCCAGCTCAGCGGACAGGAGAGATACGCAGTATTTT	CASSADRRDTQYF
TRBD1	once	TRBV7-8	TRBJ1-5	TGTGCCAGCAGCCGAATTCGAATGGACAGGGCCGGAGGCAATCAGCCCCAGCATTTT	CASSRIRMDRAGGNQPQHF
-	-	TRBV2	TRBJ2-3	TGTGCCAGCAGTGGGGACTTCACAGATACGCAGTATTTT	CASSGDFTDTQYF
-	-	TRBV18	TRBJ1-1	TGTGCCAGCTCACCGGGGGTAGGCTCGTTCTACACTGAAGCTTTCTTT	CASSPGVGSFYTEAFF
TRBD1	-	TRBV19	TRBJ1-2	TGTGCCAGCTCCAGGGGGAACTATGGCTACACCTTC	CASSRGNYGYTF
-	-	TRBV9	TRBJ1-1	TGTGCCAGCAGCCCCGCGGGGGTGAAAGCTTTCTTT	CASSPAGVKAFF
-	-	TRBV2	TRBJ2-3	TGTGCCAGCAGGGCGACAACAGATGCGCAGTATTTT	CASRATTDAQYF
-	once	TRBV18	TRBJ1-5	TGTGCCAGCTCACCGGGATCCGGTCAGCCCCAGCATTTT	CASSPGSGQPQHF
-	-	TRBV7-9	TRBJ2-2	TGTGCCAGCAGCGCACCCTTCGGGGGGCCCCCCGGGGAGCTGTTTTTT	CASSAPFGGPPGELFF